The source of this T cell receptor (beta chain) is a study of Ad26.COV2.S vaccination and SARS-CoV-2 variants. Study-wide context: Dosing was one shot or two shots 56 days apart.

Trimming took 6 bases from V and 5 from J; bases not matched to a gene: 7. The CDR3 has 16 residues. Germline V gene data show CDR1 as SGHRS and CDR2 as YFSETQ. As to treatment: roughly 18 received Ad26.COV2.S at low or high dose, single or two shots; five or six received placebo; per-sample allocation not given. Specimen acquisition occurred on day 63 following the initial vaccine or placebo injection. Sequenced by immunoSEQ multiplex PCR; TCRdb stores in-frame clones only, minus some. The data contain around 400,000 clones, about 91% of them singletons. This chain links TRBV5-1 with TRBJ2-5; 16 nucleotides line up with TRBD2. The sample was peripheral blood, taken in a trial of Ad26.COV2.S vaccine versus placebo. The TCR comes from a person aged 18 to 59 who received the Ad26.COV2.S COVID-19 vaccine or a placebo. CDR3 loop: CASKGLAGGVGETQYF. Here the CDR3 DNA reads TGCGCCAGCAAGGGACTAGCGGGAGGGGTCGGGGAGACCCAGTACTTC. Combining the CDR3 with reference TRBV5-1 and TRBJ2-5 gives the whole variable domain KAGVTQTPRYLIKTRGQQVTLSCSPISGHRSVSWYQQTPGQGLQFLFEYFSETQRNKGNFPGRFSGRQFSNSRSEMNVSTLELGDSALYLCASKGLAGGVGETQYFGPGTRLLVL.